This T cell receptor (beta chain) was retrieved from a study of T cell repertoires in cytomegalovirus infection. Study-level information: Peptides in the study included HLA-C-restricted and HLA-B-restricted CMV epitopes.

Losses at the gene ends were 2 bases for V and 5 bases for J; bases not matched to a gene: 14. Germline V gives CDR1 ENHRY, CDR2 SYGVKD. The CDR3 is 17 amino acids. Via MiXCR, TCRdb re-called the reads, giving one row per CDR3 protein. The sample comprises under 95,000 distinct CDR3 sequences, about half of which are singletons, and about 92% rests with the top ten. This clonotype was seen only a few times. Its antigen remains unknown. The sequence was collected from a human donor in good health (CMV status not recorded). Some clones in this sample may be carry-over from other donors' samples. The chain recombines TRBV10-3 with TRBJ1-1; 7 bases match TRBD1. Material: CD8+ T cells from cultured PBMCs, obtained from culture after CMV antigen stimulation. CDR3 sequence (DNA): TGTGCCATCAGTGAGCCGAAACCTGACAGGGTAGGGACTGAAGCTTTCTTT. Protein: CAISEPKPDRVGTEAFF.